This is a list of T cell receptor beta chains from one sample in a study of somatic mutations in cytotoxic T cells in rheumatoid arthritis. Clones were read by immunoSEQ multiplex PCR, and TCRdb kept only the in-frame ones, dropping some. Counted here are roughly 13,000 clones, just under 80% occurring once; the ten biggest clones make up around 6.7%. The material sequenced was CD8+ T cells sorted from blood. The origin of the receptors is an adult with rheumatoid arthritis. The CDR3 runs from the conserved cysteine through the conserved F or W. The D gene is left open where the match is weak. Rows may omit the clone size; those that give it use once, few, many or a size class.

CDR3 length,clone size,J gene,D gene,V gene,CDR3 protein,CDR3 DNA
13,NA,TRBJ1-1,NA,TRBV7-9,CASSLSVNTEAFF,TGTGCCAGCAGCTTATCGGTGAACACTGAAGCTTTCTTT
14,once,TRBJ1-3,NA,TRBV6-5,CASSATGTGNTIYF,TGTGCCAGCAGTGCCACCGGAACTGGAAACACCATATATTTT
17,NA,TRBJ2-5,NA,TRBV7-9,CASSLSRMAGFQETQYF,TGTGCCAGCAGCTTGAGCCGCATGGCGGGGTTCCAAGAGACCCAGTACTTC
15,NA,TRBJ2-1,NA,TRBV7-2,CASSPRLGRRDEQFF,TGTGCCAGCAGCCCACGCCTTGGGAGGAGGGATGAGCAGTTCTTC
14,NA,TRBJ2-5,NA,TRBV13,CASSLQGTQETQYF,TGTGCCAGCAGCTTACAGGGGACCCAAGAGACCCAGTACTTC
15,NA,TRBJ2-7,TRBD1,TRBV9,CASSPFGQGPYEQYF,TGTGCCAGCAGCCCTTTTGGACAGGGGCCCTACGAGCAGTACTTC
17,NA,TRBJ2-3,NA,TRBV7-2,CASSLDNRELDEDTQYF,TGTGCCAGCAGCTTAGATAACAGGGAGCTTGATGAAGATACGCAGTATTTT
15,few,TRBJ2-3,TRBD2,TRBV7-9,CASSSSAGEGDTQYF,TGTGCCAGCAGCTCTTCGGCGGGGGAAGGGGATACGCAGTATTTT
17,NA,TRBJ2-3,NA,TRBV5-8,CASSSAVIAFRVDTQYF,TGTGCCAGCAGCTCGGCTGTGATAGCCTTCCGGGTAGATACGCAGTATTTT
14,NA,TRBJ1-2,NA,TRBV5-4,CASSLRGVNYGYTF,TGTGCCAGCAGCTTACGGGGGGTGAACTATGGCTACACCTTC
13,NA,TRBJ1-5,NA,TRBV11-1,CASSLGQASTQHF,TGTGCCAGCAGCTTAGGCCAGGCTTCGACCCAGCATTTT
15,NA,TRBJ2-7,TRBD1,TRBV13,CASSLGGTGGYEQYF,TGTGCCAGCAGCTTAGGAGGGACAGGGGGCTACGAGCAGTACTTC
13,NA,TRBJ1-1,NA,TRBV11-3,CASSWTDRTEAFF,TGTGCCAGCAGCTGGACCGACAGGACTGAAGCTTTCTTT
15,NA,TRBJ2-7,TRBD2,TRBV4-1,CASSQVLAGVYEQYF,TGCGCCAGCAGCCAAGTGCTAGCGGGGGTCTACGAGCAGTACTTC
12,NA,TRBJ1-1,NA,TRBV5-4,CAVNRGNTEAFF,TGTGCCGTTAATAGGGGGAACACTGAAGCTTTCTTT
14,once,TRBJ2-1,NA,TRBV5-1,CASSFRVRVDEQFF,TGCGCCAGCAGCTTCCGAGTGCGTGTGGATGAGCAGTTCTTC
15,NA,TRBJ2-1,TRBD2,TRBV6-5,CASSIAGSSYNEQFF,TGTGCCAGCAGTATAGCGGGGAGCTCCTACAATGAGCAGTTCTTC
15,few,TRBJ2-1,TRBD2,TRBV6-5,CASSLLAGGYNEQFF,TGTGCCAGCAGCCTCCTAGCGGGGGGGTACAATGAGCAGTTCTTC
13,NA,TRBJ1-2,NA,TRBV6-4,CASSDSQGNGYTF,TGTGCCAGCAGTGACTCGCAGGGGAATGGCTACACCTTC
15,NA,TRBJ1-1,NA,TRBV19,CASSTSLGMNTEAFF,TGTGCCAGTAGCACCTCTTTGGGAATGAACACTGAAGCTTTCTTT
8,NA,TRBJ2-7,NA,TRBV2,CASKEQYF,TGTGCCAGCAAAGAGCAGTACTTC
16,NA,TRBJ2-5,NA,TRBV13,CASRHGGGARAETQYF,TGTGCCAGCAGACATGGGGGCGGAGCGAGGGCAGAGACCCAGTACTTC
19,NA,TRBJ2-6,NA,TRBV10-3,CAISGFRDTLSAGANVLTF,TGTGCCATCAGTGGATTCCGGGACACCTTATCGGCTGGGGCCAACGTCCTGACTTTC
15,few,TRBJ1-2,NA,TRBV7-9,CASSLGGQGGYGYTF,TGTGCCAGCAGCTTAGGGGGGCAGGGCGGCTATGGCTACACCTTC
16,once,TRBJ1-1,TRBD1,TRBV7-6,CASSLTQQGANTEAFF,TGTGCCAGCAGCTTAACCCAACAGGGGGCAAACACTGAAGCTTTCTTT
12,once,TRBJ2-3,NA,TRBV28,CASSLIPDTQYF,TGTGCCAGCAGTTTAATCCCAGATACGCAGTATTTT
15,NA,TRBJ1-2,NA,TRBV9,CASSLGGGGDYGYTF,TGTGCCAGCAGCCTCGGTGGGGGCGGTGACTATGGCTACACCTTC
17,NA,TRBJ2-6,NA,TRBV27,CASSPWGRASGANVLTF,TGTGCCAGCAGTCCCTGGGGAAGGGCTTCTGGGGCCAACGTCCTGACTTTC
21,NA,TRBJ2-1,TRBD2,TRBV10-3,CAIKSNPGLEAQIPIYNEQFF,TGTGCCATCAAGTCAAACCCGGGACTAGAGGCCCAAATACCCATCTACAATGAGCAGTTCTTC
14,once,TRBJ1-1,NA,TRBV7-9,CASSLAWAGTEAFF,TGTGCCAGCAGCTTAGCGTGGGCGGGCACTGAAGCTTTCTTT
13,NA,TRBJ1-2,NA,TRBV9,CASGERWGDGYTF,TGTGCCAGCGGGGAAAGATGGGGTGATGGCTACACCTTC
12,once,TRBJ2-1,NA,TRBV7-9,CASSFEYNEQFF,TGTGCCAGCAGCTTTGAATATAATGAGCAGTTCTTC
17,NA,TRBJ2-6,TRBD2,TRBV7-8,CASWGIGTSAGANVLTF,TGTGCCAGTTGGGGGATCGGGACTAGTGCTGGGGCCAACGTCCTGACTTTC
13,NA,TRBJ2-5,TRBD1,TRBV7-3,CASSHDRDGTQYF,TGTGCCAGCAGCCATGACAGGGACGGGACCCAGTACTTC
13,NA,TRBJ2-5,NA,TRBV11-1,CASSRDAQETQYF,TGTGCCAGCAGCCGGGACGCGCAAGAGACCCAGTACTTC
15,few,TRBJ2-3,NA,TRBV9,CASTRGGAVTDTQYF,TGTGCCAGCACCAGAGGGGGGGCCGTAACAGATACGCAGTATTTT
14,NA,TRBJ2-5,NA,TRBV9,CASSVRDNQETQYF,TGTGCCAGCAGCGTCCGGGACAACCAAGAGACCCAGTACTTC
17,once,TRBJ2-1,TRBD2,TRBV5-6,CASSISGGVPRGDEQFF,TGTGCCAGCAGCATTAGCGGGGGGGTCCCTCGCGGCGATGAGCAGTTCTTC
10,NA,TRBJ1-2,NA,TRBV2,CASSPEWDTF,TGTGCCAGCAGTCCGGAGTGGGACACCTTC
15,NA,TRBJ1-3,NA,TRBV7-3,CASSPEGGPGNTIYF,TGTGCCAGCAGCCCGGAGGGAGGGCCTGGAAACACCATATATTTT
12,once,TRBJ2-7,NA,TRBV5-4,CASGYGDYEQYF,TGTGCCAGCGGGTACGGAGACTACGAGCAGTACTTC
15,NA,TRBJ1-4,TRBD1,TRBV7-8,CASNEQGADNEKLFF,TGTGCCAGCAATGAGCAGGGGGCTGATAATGAAAAACTGTTTTTT
11,NA,TRBJ2-1,NA,TRBV5-4,CASSLDGGQFF,TGTGCCAGCAGCTTGGACGGTGGGCAGTTCTTC
14,few,TRBJ1-1,NA,TRBV7-3,CASSFLGGGTEAFF,TGTGCCAGCAGCTTTTTAGGGGGTGGCACTGAAGCTTTCTTT
15,NA,TRBJ1-2,NA,TRBV7-9,CASSLGGPLRNGYTF,TGTGCCAGCAGCTTAGGGGGGCCTCTGAGGAATGGCTACACCTTC
16,few,TRBJ2-1,TRBD2,TRBV4-1,CASSRGTSASYNEQFF,TGCGCCAGCAGCCGAGGGACTAGCGCCTCCTACAATGAGCAGTTCTTC
16,NA,TRBJ2-7,TRBD2,TRBV9,CASSVGLAGDSYEQYF,TGTGCCAGCAGCGTAGGACTAGCGGGGGACTCCTACGAGCAGTACTTC
18,NA,TRBJ2-1,TRBD2,TRBV5-4,CASSFESLAGASYNEQFF,TGTGCCAGCAGCTTTGAGTCCCTAGCGGGAGCCTCCTACAATGAGCAGTTCTTC
12,once,TRBJ2-1,NA,TRBV28,CASSWGDNEQFF,TGTGCCAGCAGTTGGGGGGACAATGAGCAGTTCTTC
12,NA,TRBJ2-3,NA,TRBV9,CASSPFTDTQYF,TGTGCCAGCAGCCCTTTCACAGATACGCAGTATTTT
14,NA,TRBJ2-7,TRBD1,TRBV6-1,CASSTGTGGWEQYF,TGTGCCAGCAGTACCGGGACAGGGGGTTGGGAGCAGTACTTC
14,medium-sized,TRBJ1-5,NA,TRBV30,CAWSVAGTTYPQHF,TGTGCCTGGAGTGTAGCCGGGACAACATATCCCCAGCATTTT
15,NA,TRBJ2-1,NA,TRBV9,CASSASLEGYNEQFF,TGTGCCAGCAGCGCCTCGTTGGAGGGGTACAATGAGCAGTTCTTC
13,NA,TRBJ1-2,TRBD1,TRBV2,CARGTGLFYGYTF,TGTGCCAGAGGGACAGGGTTGTTCTATGGCTACACCTTC
13,once,TRBJ2-7,NA,TRBV11-2,CASSLVRGGEQYF,TGTGCCAGCAGCTTAGTCCGGGGTGGCGAGCAGTACTTC
16,NA,TRBJ2-1,NA,TRBV9,CASSVEESRPYNEQFF,TGTGCCAGCAGCGTAGAGGAAAGCCGACCCTACAATGAGCAGTTCTTC
17,NA,TRBJ2-3,TRBD1,TRBV19,CASSVISGTGTTDTQYF,TGTGCCAGTAGTGTCATATCCGGGACAGGGACCACAGATACGCAGTATTTT
15,NA,TRBJ2-3,TRBD2,TRBV9,CASSVDSGVVDTQYF,TGTGCCAGCAGCGTCGATAGCGGGGTCGTAGATACGCAGTATTTT
11,NA,TRBJ2-1,NA,TRBV4-2,CASGQGPEQFF,TGTGCCAGCGGGCAGGGTCCCGAGCAGTTCTTC
13,NA,TRBJ1-2,NA,TRBV6-5,CASSSGVGYGYTF,TGTGCCAGCAGTTCTGGGGTGGGCTATGGCTACACCTTC